This TCR beta chain is drawn from a study of blood T cell repertoires in COVID-19. Study-wide context: COVID-19 samples collected from the United States, Italy and Spain covered acute and convalescent phases.

Seattle patients were enrolled while actively infected and followed longitudinally. Germline V gives CDR1 SNHLY, CDR2 FYNNEI. The CDR3 sequence is 13 residues long. Trimming took 5 bases from V and 8 from J, leaving 10 bases between them. Some clones are missing from TCRdb's copy, which holds only in-frame ones; the method was immunoSEQ multiplex PCR. The sample gives about 250,000 clones, about 87% of which show up once; about 5.9% is in the top ten. The chain joins TRBV2 to TRBJ1-6, with D maybe TRBD1 (6 bases). The TCR was taken from a woman aged 30 to 39 with COVID-19, enrolled during active disease. Sequences were obtained from peripheral blood. Written as DNA, the CDR3 is TGTGCCAGCAGTAATTACAGGGATTCACCCCTCCACTTT. As protein: CASSNYRDSPLHF.